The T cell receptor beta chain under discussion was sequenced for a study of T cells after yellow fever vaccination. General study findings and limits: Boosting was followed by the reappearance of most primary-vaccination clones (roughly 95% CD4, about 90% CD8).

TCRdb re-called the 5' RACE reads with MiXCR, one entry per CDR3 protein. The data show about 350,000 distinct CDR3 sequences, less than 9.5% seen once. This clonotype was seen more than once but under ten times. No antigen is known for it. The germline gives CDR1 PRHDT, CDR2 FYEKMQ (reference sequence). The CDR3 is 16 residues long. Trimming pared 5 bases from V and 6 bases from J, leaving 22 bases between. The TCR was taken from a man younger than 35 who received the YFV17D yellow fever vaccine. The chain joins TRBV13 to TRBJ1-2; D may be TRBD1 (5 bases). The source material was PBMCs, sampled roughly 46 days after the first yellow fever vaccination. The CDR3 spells CASSLGPLVSKDGYTF. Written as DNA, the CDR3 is TGTGCCAGCAGCCTGGGACCGCTAGTGTCCAAGGATGGCTACACCTTC.